Sequencing of this T cell receptor beta chain was carried out in a study of blood T cells in healthy people across ages (dated by TCRdb to about 2015). Notes on the research overall: In model experiments, template switching captured roughly one uniquely barcoded TCR beta cDNA molecule for every two T cells. Two additional independent replicas of 1 million unique cDNA reads from the same blood draw were analyzed for two donors (one aged 18 to 30 and one aged 80 or older). Age-related changes in TCR beta repertoire diversity were measured in the study by deep sequencing normalized with unique cDNA molecular identifiers. To avoid experimental bias, donors of different ages were distributed randomly across sequencing lanes. The donors were split into four age groups: young (average around 15 years), middle-aged (over 35), aged (roughly 68) and long-lived (82). Results the study describes overall, beyond this receptor: Since profiling was done on bulk unsorted PBMCs, naive and antigen-experienced compartments could not be conclusively compared. Compared with the aged group, more naive CD4+ T cells, fewer expanded clones and increased TCR diversity were shown by the long-lived group, suggesting age selection. Total diversity estimates from one million sequenced T cells were considered lower bounds and underestimates. Observed TCR beta diversity per million T cells fell roughly linearly with age, and a significant reduction was already apparent by age around 40. The percentage of naive T cells measured by flow cytometry correlated strongly with observed TCR beta diversity. Because donor CMV infection status was unknown, age-related changes in expanded clonotypes were potentially confounded.

Library method: 5' RACE. The sequencer listed for this sample is Illumina HiSeq 2500. A second PCR of about 6 to 12 cycles was run with a J-beta primer mix and a sample-barcoded 5' primer. Each TCR beta cDNA molecule received a unique molecular identifier from a template-switch 5' adaptor carrying 12 random nucleotides. At least 2.5 million CDR3-containing paired-end reads were obtained from each sample. All of the RNA was converted into first-strand cDNA using the Mint cDNA synthesis kit, with a TRBC-specific oligonucleotide serving as the primer. Following uracil-DNA glycosylase treatment, a first 18-cycle PCR with universal primers M1SS and BC2_uni_R was performed on all cDNA. Concerning the study's data processing: Each sample was normalized by randomly selecting 1 million high-quality reads, each carrying a distinct molecular identifier. Reads with shared molecular identifiers were discarded instead of being binned into consensus sequences. CDR3 identification, clonotype clustering and error correction used MiTCR with a Q25 quality threshold and the strictest error-elimination algorithm. Lower-bound total TCR beta diversity was estimated with a nonparametric unseen species model using Euler transformation. Clones were called with MiXCR by TCRdb after fastp trimmed the public reads at Q25, and only in-frame beta chains were retained. When rows share a CDR3 protein, they turn into one entry using the most common DNA and genes. The V and J calls, along with clone size, are taken from TCRdb and not from the paper's own processing. The sample has about 1.8 million distinct CDR3 sequences on record, just under 50% of them singletons. The ten largest account for 2.1% of the sample.

The CDR3 has 11 amino acids, counting the end cysteine and phenylalanine. The only DNA kept is the CDR3, 33 bases in frame from the first base. Trimming at the junction amounts to 6 bases on V and 11 bases on J, and the germline ends lie 11 bases apart. Looking up the germline V gene yields CDR1 SNHLY and CDR2 FYNNEI. Systemically healthy Caucasian individuals from Russia, about 38 in total and aged about 6 to 90 years, were included as donors. Each donor gave 9 to 10 milliliters of peripheral blood, collected into EDTA-treated Vacutainer tubes. PBMCs were isolated by Ficoll-Paque density-gradient centrifugation, with at least 7 million obtained per sample. Total RNA was extracted from PBMCs with Trizol reagent, with at least 6 micrograms obtained per sample. The percentages of naive CD45RAhigh/CD27high T cells were determined by flow cytometry on a PBMC aliquot from every donor. On this clonotype: No cognate antigen has been identified for it. No base qualities exist here, and no much larger clone lies one base off it.

The sequence is built from TRBV2 and TRBJ1-5, with an unclear D gene assignment. The source of this sequence is a woman aged 40 to 50 in good health. The specimen was blood. The base sequence is TGTGCCAGCAGCACCACAATGGCCCAGCATTTT. Its amino acids are CASSTTMAQHF. The full variable domain, with segments outside the CDR3 supplied by the reference TRBV2 and TRBJ1-5 proteins, appears as EPEVTQTPSHQVTQMGQEVILRCVPISNHLYFYWYRQILGQKVEFLVSFYNNEISEKSEIFDDQFSVERPDGSNFTLKIRSTKLEDSAMYFCASSTTMAQHFGDGTRLSIL.